This passage covers 21 T cell receptor beta chains from one sample sequenced in a study of control samples from healthy donors and cancer patients. Assay: immunoSEQ multiplex PCR; the TCRdb copy retains only in-frame clones and omits some. The profile shows tens of thousands of clones, 92% of them singletons. Sequencing input: PBMCs. These receptors all come from a man aged 40-50 years with colorectal cancer.

In nucleotides, the CDR3 is TGTGCCAGCAGCCCATACAGGGATCACACTGAAGCTTTCTTT. This codes for CASSPYRDHTEAFF. V usage is TRBV11-3 and J usage is TRBJ1-1; possible D gene TRBD1, 6 bases. Trimming left V 5 bases short and J 3 bases short, with 13 bases between. Germline-derived CDR1 and CDR2 are SGHNT and YENEEA. CDR3 size: 14 residues.

The V and J genes are TRBV11-2 and TRBJ2-2; D is possibly TRBD1 (5 bases). The V and J ends lost 5 bases and 6 bases respectively, with 10 bases between them. The CDR3 is 13 amino acids. Germline loops: CDR1 SGHAT, CDR2 FQNNGV. The CDR3 DNA follows: TGTGCCAGCAGCCTCGACAGATCCGGGGAGCTGTTTTTT. Translated, it gives CASSLDRSGELFF. Complete variable domain (other parts from reference TRBV11-2 and TRBJ2-2): EAGVAQSPRYKIIEKRQSVAFWCNPISGHATLYWYQQILGQGPKLLIQFQNNGVVDDSQLPKDRFSAERLKGVDSTLKIQPAKLEDSAVYLCASSLDRSGELFFGEGSRLTVL.

V is TRBV7-3 and J is TRBJ2-1; unclear D gene. Deletions cut 5 bases from V and 0 bases from J, with 14 bases between. Looked up from germline, CDR1 is SGHTA and CDR2 is FQGTGA. CDR3 length: 16 amino acids. The CDR3 DNA sequence: TGTGCCAGCAGCCACCCGGACCCGAGCTCCTACAATGAGCAGTTCTTC. Protein sequence: CASSHPDPSSYNEQFF.

The rearrangement joins TRBV6-4 to TRBJ2-1; the match to TRBD2 covers 7 bases. Germline CDR1 is MRHNA and CDR2 is SNTAGT. There are 20 residues in the CDR3. V dropped 0 bases and J dropped 0; count of bases not matched to a gene: 14. The CDR3 region is CASSDSAGTNPASSYNEQFF. The CDR3 bases are TGTGCCAGCAGTGACTCTGCCGGGACTAACCCCGCGAGCTCCTACAATGAGCAGTTCTTC.

The CDR3 nucleotides are TGTGCCATCAGTTTAGCGGGGGGTGTAGAGACCCAGTACTTC. Its translation is CAISLAGGVETQYF. The chain carries TRBV10-3 and TRBJ2-5, with 10 bases identical to TRBD2. V gave up 5 bases and J gave up 4 bases; unmatched junction bases: 4. The CDR3 loop spans 14 amino acids. CDR1 is ENHRY, CDR2 SYGVKD, per germline.

V and J are TRBV2 and TRBJ2-1; tentative D call: TRBD2 (5 bases). Germline values: CDR1 SNHLY, CDR2 FYNNEI. The CDR3 totals 15 residues. Trimming took off 0 bases at V and 5 bases at J, with 11 bases between the two ends. CDR3 amino acids: CASSEAGSGNNEQFF. Written as DNA, the CDR3 is TGTGCCAGCAGTGAAGCAGGGTCGGGGAACAATGAGCAGTTCTTC.

The chain carries TRBV24-1 and TRBJ2-5; D is ambiguous. Germline loops: CDR1 KGHDR, CDR2 SFDVKD. The CDR3 sequence is 15 residues long. Trimming cost V 1 base and J 3 bases, with 11 bases left between them. Written as DNA, the CDR3 is TGTGCCACCAGTGATTTCATCGGCAGTAAAGAGACCCAGTACTTC. As protein: CATSDFIGSKETQYF.

V gene TRBV7-6 combines with J gene TRBJ2-1, with 11 nucleotides matching TRBD2. The CDR3 runs 16 residues. Germline lookup yields CDR1 SGHVS and CDR2 FNYEAQ. The junction had 6 bases not matched to a gene; V was cut back by 1 base and J by 7 bases. CDR3: CASSLGLLAGGNEQFF. The DNA of the CDR3 is TGTGCCAGCAGCTTAGGACTGTTAGCGGGGGGGAATGAGCAGTTCTTC.

The V and J genes are TRBV9 and TRBJ1-2, with unresolved D. This CDR3 has 14 residues. Germline lookup yields CDR1 SGDLS and CDR2 YYNGEE. V was trimmed by 4 bases and J by 2 bases, leaving 12 bases between them. The CDR3 coding sequence is TGTGCCAGCAGCTTACCCGGGAACAACTATGGCTACACCTTC. The encoded protein is CASSLPGNNYGYTF.

The chain employs TRBV5-8 and TRBJ1-5; TRBD1 might be the D (5 bases). Germline V CDR1 and CDR2: SGHTS, YDEGEE. The CDR3 totals 17 residues. The V end lost 4 bases, the J end lost 0 bases, and 17 bases lay between the germline ends. The CDR3 is CASSPRIYRTSNQPQHF. In DNA form, the CDR3 reads TGTGCCAGCAGCCCACGGATATACAGGACTAGCAATCAGCCCCAGCATTTT.

The V call is TRBV6-1, the J call TRBJ2-5; weak D call: TRBD1 (5 bases). CDR3 size: 13 residues. Trimming took 2 bases from V and 13 from J, leaving 17 bases between them. CDR1 MNHNS and CDR2 SASEGT come from the germline V gene. CDR3 amino acids: CASSERKAGHLYF. The CDR3 DNA sequence: TGTGCCAGCAGTGAAAGGAAGGCAGGACATCTGTACTTC.

The chain uses TRBV5-1 and TRBJ2-5; TRBD2 matches 8 bases. Germline CDR1 reads SGHRS; CDR2 reads YFSETQ. This CDR3 contains 14 residues. V shed 3 bases, J shed 1 base, and the junction held 2 bases outside the gene matches. The DNA of the CDR3 is TGCGCCAGCAGCTCGAGCGGGGGCCAAGAGACCCAGTACTTC. Translated: CASSSSGGQETQYF.

The chain joins TRBV4-1 to TRBJ1-6; TRBD1 aligns across 7 bases. With 1 base clipped from V and 2 bases from J, the junction kept 8 bases outside the gene matches. Germline V gene lookup returns CDR1 MGHRA and CDR2 YSYEKL. This CDR3 has 18 residues. CDR3 region: CASSQAEQGRAYNSPLHF. The CDR3 coding sequence is TGCGCCAGCAGCCAAGCTGAACAGGGGAGGGCCTATAATTCACCCCTCCACTTT.

The genes are TRBV5-4 and TRBJ2-2; 12 bases fit TRBD1. The germline V gene encodes CDR1 SGHNT and CDR2 YYREEE (reference sequence). CDR3 length equals 15 residues. The V and J ends lost 3 bases and 7 bases, in that order; junction bases with no gene match: 4. CDR3 amino acids: CASSSGTGGIGELFF. The CDR3 nucleotides are TGTGCCAGCAGCTCAGGGACAGGGGGCATCGGGGAGCTGTTTTTT.

The chain employs TRBV5-1 and TRBJ1-2; 9 positions agree with TRBD1. Losses at the gene ends were 3 bases for V and 5 bases for J; bases not matched to a gene: 5. Germline V gene lookup returns CDR1 SGHRS and CDR2 YFSETQ. This CDR3 spans 14 amino acids. The CDR3 loop is CASSSAGQGYGYTF. In nucleotides, the CDR3 is TGCGCCAGCAGCTCAGCGGGACAGGGATATGGCTACACCTTC.

The J gene is TRBJ2-3, the V gene TRBV9, with D possibly TRBD1 on 6 matching bases. Trimming left V 4 bases short and J 3 bases short, with 12 bases between. This CDR3 contains 14 residues. CDR1 is SGDLS and CDR2 is YYNGEE in the germline V gene. The CDR3: CASSRGRGTDTQYF. CDR3 bases: TGTGCCAGCAGCCGGGGCAGGGGTACAGATACGCAGTATTTT.

V gene TRBV6-2 or TRBV6-3 combines with J gene TRBJ1-5; no clear D. The CDR3 runs 15 residues. Germline V CDR1 and CDR2: MNHEY, SVGEGT. V was pared by 0 bases and J by 4 bases, with 10 bases between. CDR3 protein: CASSYSGRRNQPQHF. CDR3 DNA sequence: TGTGCCAGCAGTTACTCTGGCAGGAGGAATCAGCCCCAGCATTTT.

The chain is built from TRBV7-2 and TRBJ2-3; the D is unclear. Trimming stripped 4 bases from V and 2 bases from J, with 10 bases between. The CDR3 consists of 14 residues. CDR1 is SGHTA and CDR2 is FQGNSA in the germline V gene. The CDR3 region has the DNA TGTGCCAGCAGCTCCCCCTACTCCACAGATACGCAGTATTTT. Its protein is CASSSPYSTDTQYF. The entire variable domain, with the rest obtained from reference TRBV7-2 and TRBJ2-3, is as follows: GAGVSQSPSNKVTEKGKDVELRCDPISGHTALYWYRQSLGQGLEFLIYFQGNSAPDKSGLPSDRFSAERTGGSVSTLTIQRTQQEDSAVYLCASSSPYSTDTQYFGPGTRLTVL.

The chain combines TRBV6-5 with TRBJ2-5; D might be TRBD1 (7 bases). CDR3 length: 14 amino acids. The V gene lost 10 bases and the J gene lost 4 bases, with 19 bases spanning the gap. From germline, CDR1 is MNHEY and CDR2 SVGAGI. CDR3 loop: CATRRAGGRETQYF. DNA of the CDR3: TGTGCCACCCGCCGGGCAGGGGGGCGAGAGACCCAGTACTTC.

The CDR3 region is CASTKGGGGTEAFF. As DNA, the CDR3 is TGTGCCAGCACCAAAGGAGGGGGGGGCACTGAAGCTTTCTTT. The chain links TRBV6-5 to TRBJ1-1; a weak D match, TRBD1 (6 bases). V was clipped by 7 bases and J by 4 bases, with 16 bases between them. The CDR3 totals 14 residues. Germline CDR1 MNHEY, CDR2 SVGAGI.

V and J are TRBV11-2 and TRBJ2-5; possibly TRBD2 for D (6 bases). With 3 bases removed from V and 4 bases from J, the gap between germline ends came to 6 bases. CDR1 is SGHAT and CDR2 is FQNNGV in the germline V gene. The CDR3 runs 12 residues. CDR3 bases: TGTGCCAGCAGCTTCGGGGGAGAGACCCAGTACTTC. This translates into CASSFGGETQYF.